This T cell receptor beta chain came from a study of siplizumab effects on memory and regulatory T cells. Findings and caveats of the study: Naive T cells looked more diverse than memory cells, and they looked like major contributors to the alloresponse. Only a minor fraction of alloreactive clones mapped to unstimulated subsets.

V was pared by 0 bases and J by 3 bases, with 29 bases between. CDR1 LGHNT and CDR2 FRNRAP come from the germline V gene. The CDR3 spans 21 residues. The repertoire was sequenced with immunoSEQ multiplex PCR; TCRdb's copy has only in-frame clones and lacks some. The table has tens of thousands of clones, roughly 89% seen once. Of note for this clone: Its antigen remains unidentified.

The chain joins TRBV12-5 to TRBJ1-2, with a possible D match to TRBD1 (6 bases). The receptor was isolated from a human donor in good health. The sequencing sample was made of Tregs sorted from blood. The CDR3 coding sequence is TGTGCTAGTGGTTTGGTATCTAAAACTCGGACAGAATGGAAGTCCGACTATGGCTACACCTTC. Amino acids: CASGLVSKTRTEWKSDYGYTF.